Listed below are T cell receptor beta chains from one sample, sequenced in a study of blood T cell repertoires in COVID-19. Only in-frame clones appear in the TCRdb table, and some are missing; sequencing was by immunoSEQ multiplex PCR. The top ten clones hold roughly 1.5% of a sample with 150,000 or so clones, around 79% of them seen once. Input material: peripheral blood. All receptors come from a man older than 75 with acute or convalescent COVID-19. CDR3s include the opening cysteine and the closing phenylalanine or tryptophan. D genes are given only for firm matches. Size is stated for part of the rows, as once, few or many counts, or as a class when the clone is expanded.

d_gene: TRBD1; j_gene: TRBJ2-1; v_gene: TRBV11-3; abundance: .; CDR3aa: CASSWTGDTYNEQFF; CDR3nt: TGTGCCAGCAGCTGGACAGGGGATACCTACAATGAGCAGTTCTTC
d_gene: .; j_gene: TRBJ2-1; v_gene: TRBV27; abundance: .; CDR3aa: CASSLEIGPSGGQLNEQFF; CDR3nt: TGTGCCAGCAGTTTAGAAATTGGCCCTTCTGGCGGACAACTCAATGAGCAGTTCTTC
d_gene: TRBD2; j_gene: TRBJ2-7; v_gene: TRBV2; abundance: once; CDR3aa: CASSDRGDRYF; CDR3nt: TGTGCCAGCAGTGACCGGGGGGATCGGTACTTC
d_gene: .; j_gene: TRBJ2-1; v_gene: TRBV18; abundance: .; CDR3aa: CASSPRVNGVGEQFF; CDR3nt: TGTGCCAGCTCACCACGCGTAAACGGGGTTGGTGAGCAGTTCTTC
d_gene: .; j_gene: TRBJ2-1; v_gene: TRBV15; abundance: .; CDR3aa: CATSRDQWRDHEQFF; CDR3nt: TGTGCCACCAGCAGAGACCAATGGAGGGACCATGAGCAGTTCTTC
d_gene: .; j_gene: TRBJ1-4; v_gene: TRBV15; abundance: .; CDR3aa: CATSRDLAGPTREKLFF; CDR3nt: TGTGCCACCAGCAGAGATCTAGCGGGCCCCACGAGGGAAAAACTGTTTTTT
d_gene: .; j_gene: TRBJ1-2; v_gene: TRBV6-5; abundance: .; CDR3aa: CASRRQINYGYTF; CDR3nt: TGTGCCAGCAGACGACAGATTAACTATGGCTACACCTTC
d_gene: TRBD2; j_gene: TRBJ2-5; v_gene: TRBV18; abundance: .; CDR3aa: CASSRPGTSSRETQYF; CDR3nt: TGTGCCAGCTCACGACCGGGGACTAGCTCTCGAGAGACCCAGTACTTC
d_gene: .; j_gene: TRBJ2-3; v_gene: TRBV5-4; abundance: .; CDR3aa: CASSLAGQVTSTDTQYF; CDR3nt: TGTGCCAGCAGCTTGGCCGGTCAGGTCACTAGCACAGATACGCAGTATTTT
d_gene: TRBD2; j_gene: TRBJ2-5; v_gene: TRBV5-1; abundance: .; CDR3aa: CASSLNWGGQETQYF; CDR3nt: TGCGCCAGCAGCTTGAACTGGGGGGGGCAAGAGACCCAGTACTTC
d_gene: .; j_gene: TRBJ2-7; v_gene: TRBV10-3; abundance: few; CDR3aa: CAISARQGRHEQYF; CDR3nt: TGTGCCATCAGTGCACGGCAGGGGAGACACGAGCAGTACTTC
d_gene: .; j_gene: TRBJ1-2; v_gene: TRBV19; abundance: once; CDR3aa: CASTSLGGSYGYTF; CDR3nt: TGTGCCAGTACTTCACTTGGAGGGAGCTATGGCTACACCTTC
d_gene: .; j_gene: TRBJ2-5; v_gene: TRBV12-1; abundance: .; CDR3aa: CASSSRRGTGGTFGETQYF; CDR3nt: TGTGCCAGCAGCTCCCGACGGGGGACAGGGGGCACATTTGGAGAGACCCAGTACTTC
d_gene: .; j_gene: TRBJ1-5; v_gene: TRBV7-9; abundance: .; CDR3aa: CASSLGSGSNQPQHF; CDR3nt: TGTGCCAGCAGCTTAGGGTCAGGGAGCAATCAGCCCCAGCATTTT
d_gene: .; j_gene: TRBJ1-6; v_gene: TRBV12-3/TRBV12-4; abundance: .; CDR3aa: CASSFSENSPLHF; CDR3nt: TGTGCCAGCAGTTTCAGCGAAAATTCACCCCTCCACTTT
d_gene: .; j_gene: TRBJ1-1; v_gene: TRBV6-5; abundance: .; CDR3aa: CASINGGSRTEAFF; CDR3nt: TGTGCCAGCATAAACGGGGGGAGTAGGACTGAAGCTTTCTTT
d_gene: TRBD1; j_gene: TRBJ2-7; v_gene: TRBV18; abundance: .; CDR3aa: CASSAGTGAYEQYF; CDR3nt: TGTGCCAGCTCAGCAGGGACAGGAGCCTACGAGCAGTACTTC
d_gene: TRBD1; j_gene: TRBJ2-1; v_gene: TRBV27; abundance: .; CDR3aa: CASSLWAGQGAGNNEQFF; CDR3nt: TGTGCCAGCAGTTTATGGGCGGGACAGGGGGCCGGGAACAATGAGCAGTTCTTC
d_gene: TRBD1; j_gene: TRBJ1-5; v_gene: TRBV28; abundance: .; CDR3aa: CASKQGGNQPQHF; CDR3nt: TGTGCCAGTAAACAGGGGGGCAATCAGCCCCAGCATTTT
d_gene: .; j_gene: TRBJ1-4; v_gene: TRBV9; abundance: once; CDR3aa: CASSPPGANEKLFF; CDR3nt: TGTGCCAGCAGCCCCCCAGGGGCTAATGAAAAACTGTTTTTT
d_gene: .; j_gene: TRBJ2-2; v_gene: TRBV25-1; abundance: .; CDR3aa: CASKSVGELFF; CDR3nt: TGTGCCAGCAAATCGGTCGGGGAGCTGTTTTTT
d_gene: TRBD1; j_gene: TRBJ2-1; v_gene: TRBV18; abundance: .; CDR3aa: CASSPPTGGSYNEQFF; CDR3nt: TGTGCCAGCTCACCGCCTACAGGGGGCTCCTACAATGAGCAGTTCTTC
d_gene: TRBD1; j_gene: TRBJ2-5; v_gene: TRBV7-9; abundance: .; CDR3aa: CASSLASGGWYF; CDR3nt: TGTGCCAGCAGCTTAGCATCAGGGGGTTGGTACTTC
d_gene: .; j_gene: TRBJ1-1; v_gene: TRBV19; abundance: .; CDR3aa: CASSTREGTGTEAFF; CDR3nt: TGTGCCAGTAGTACCCGGGAAGGAACGGGGACTGAAGCTTTCTTT
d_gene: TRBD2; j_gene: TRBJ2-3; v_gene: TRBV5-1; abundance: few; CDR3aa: CASSLTGGGSTDTQYF; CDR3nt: TGCGCCAGCAGCTTGACCGGCGGGGGGTCCACAGATACGCAGTATTTT
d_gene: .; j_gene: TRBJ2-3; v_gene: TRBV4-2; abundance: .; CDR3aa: CASSQDPGSTDTQYF; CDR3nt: TGTGCCAGCAGCCAAGATCCGGGGAGCACAGATACGCAGTATTTT
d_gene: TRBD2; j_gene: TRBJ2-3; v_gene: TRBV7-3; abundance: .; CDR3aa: CASSGSGGTDTQYF; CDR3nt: TGTGCCAGCAGCGGTAGCGGGGGCACAGATACGCAGTATTTT
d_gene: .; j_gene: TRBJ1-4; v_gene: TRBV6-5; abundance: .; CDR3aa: CASSYFPNEKLFF; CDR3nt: TGTGCCAGCAGTTACTTCCCAAATGAAAAACTGTTTTTT
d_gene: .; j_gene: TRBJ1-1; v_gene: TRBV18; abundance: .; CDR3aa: CASSPERAGRFTEAFF; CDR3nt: TGTGCCAGCTCACCAGAGCGGGCAGGGCGATTCACTGAAGCTTTCTTT
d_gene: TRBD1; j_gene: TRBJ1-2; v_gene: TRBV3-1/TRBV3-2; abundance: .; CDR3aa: CASSPGTGSLFYGYTF; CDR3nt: TGTGCCAGCAGCCCTGGGACAGGGAGTCTTTTCTATGGCTACACCTTC
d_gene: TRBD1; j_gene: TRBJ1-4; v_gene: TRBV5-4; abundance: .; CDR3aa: CASSTGQGATNEKLFF; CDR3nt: TGTGCCAGCAGCACGGGACAGGGGGCTACTAATGAAAAACTGTTTTTT
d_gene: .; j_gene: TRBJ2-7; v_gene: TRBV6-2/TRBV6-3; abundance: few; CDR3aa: CASSYREGPYEQYF; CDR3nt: TGTGCCAGCAGTTACCGGGAAGGACCCTACGAGCAGTACTTC
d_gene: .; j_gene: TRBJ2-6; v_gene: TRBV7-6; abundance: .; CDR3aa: CASSLGQIRSGANVLTF; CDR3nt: TGTGCCAGCAGCTTAGGACAGATTCGCTCTGGGGCCAACGTCCTGACTTTC
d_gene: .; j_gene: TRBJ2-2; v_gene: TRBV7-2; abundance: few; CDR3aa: CASSAPPRTGELFF; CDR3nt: TGTGCCAGCAGCGCCCCCCCTAGGACCGGGGAGCTGTTTTTT
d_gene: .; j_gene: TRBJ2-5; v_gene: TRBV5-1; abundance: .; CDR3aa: CASTEEETQYF; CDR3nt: TGCGCCAGCACCGAAGAGGAGACCCAGTACTTC
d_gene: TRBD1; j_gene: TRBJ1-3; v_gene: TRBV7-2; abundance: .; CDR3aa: CASSLSGTASGNTIYF; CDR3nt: TGTGCCAGCAGCTTAAGTGGGACAGCCTCTGGAAACACCATATATTTT
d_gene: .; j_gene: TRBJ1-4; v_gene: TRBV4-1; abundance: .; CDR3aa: CASSQRERQVFGEKLFF; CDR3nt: TGCGCCAGCAGCCAGAGAGAGAGACAGGTTTTCGGTGAAAAACTGTTTTTT
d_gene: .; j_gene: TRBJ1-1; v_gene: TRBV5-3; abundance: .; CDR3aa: CARSSTVNTEAFF; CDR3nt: TGTGCCAGAAGCTCTACAGTGAACACTGAAGCTTTCTTT
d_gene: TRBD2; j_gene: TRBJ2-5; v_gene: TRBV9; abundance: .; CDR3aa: CASSVVGGGAYQETQYF; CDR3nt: TGTGCCAGCAGCGTAGTGGGCGGGGGGGCGTACCAAGAGACCCAGTACTTC
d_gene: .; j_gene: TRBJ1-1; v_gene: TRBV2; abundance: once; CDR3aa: CASSESWGRRAMNTEAFF; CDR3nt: TGTGCCAGCAGTGAATCTTGGGGGCGCCGGGCGATGAACACTGAAGCTTTCTTT
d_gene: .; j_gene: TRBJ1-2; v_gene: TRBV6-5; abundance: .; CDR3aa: CASSYQEGNGYTF; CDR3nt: TGTGCCAGCAGTTACCAGGAGGGTAACGGCTACACCTTC
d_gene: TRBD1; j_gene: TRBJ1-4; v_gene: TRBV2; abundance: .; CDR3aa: CASTPDRGNEKLFF; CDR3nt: TGTGCCAGCACCCCAGACAGGGGGAATGAAAAACTGTTTTTT
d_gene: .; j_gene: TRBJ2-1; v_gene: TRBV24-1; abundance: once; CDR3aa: CATSDTYRDNEQFF; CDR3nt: TGTGCCACCAGTGATACGTACAGGGACAATGAGCAGTTCTTC
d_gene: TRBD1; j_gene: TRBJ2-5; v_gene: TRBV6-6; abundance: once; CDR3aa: CASSFQGQGETQYF; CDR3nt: TGTGCCAGCAGTTTCCAGGGACAGGGGGAGACCCAGTACTTC
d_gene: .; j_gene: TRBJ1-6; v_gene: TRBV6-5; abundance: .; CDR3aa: CASIVQGRESPLHF; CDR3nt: TGTGCCAGCATTGTACAGGGAAGGGAATCACCCCTCCACTTT
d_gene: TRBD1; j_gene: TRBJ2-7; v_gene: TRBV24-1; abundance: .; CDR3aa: CATSDHGTGGTPVQYF; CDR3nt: TGTGCCACCAGTGACCACGGGACAGGGGGCACCCCCGTGCAGTACTTC
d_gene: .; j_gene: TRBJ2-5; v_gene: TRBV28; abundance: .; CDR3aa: CASRGQRETQYF; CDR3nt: TGTGCCAGCAGAGGACAGAGGGAGACCCAGTACTTC
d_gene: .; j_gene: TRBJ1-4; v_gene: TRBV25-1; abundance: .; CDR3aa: CASRRNEKLFF; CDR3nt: TGTGCCAGCAGACGGAATGAAAAACTGTTTTTT
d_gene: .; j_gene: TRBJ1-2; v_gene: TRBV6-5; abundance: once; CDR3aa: CASSSNYGYTF; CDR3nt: TGTGCCAGCAGTAGCAACTATGGCTACACCTTC
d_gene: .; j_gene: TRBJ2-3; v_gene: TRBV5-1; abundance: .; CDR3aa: CASSSGQPTDTQYF; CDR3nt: TGCGCCAGCAGCTCCGGACAGCCCACAGATACGCAGTATTTT
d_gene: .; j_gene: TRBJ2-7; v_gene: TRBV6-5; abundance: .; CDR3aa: CASSYTPRAYEQYF; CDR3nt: TGTGCCAGCAGTTACACCCCCCGAGCCTACGAGCAGTACTTC